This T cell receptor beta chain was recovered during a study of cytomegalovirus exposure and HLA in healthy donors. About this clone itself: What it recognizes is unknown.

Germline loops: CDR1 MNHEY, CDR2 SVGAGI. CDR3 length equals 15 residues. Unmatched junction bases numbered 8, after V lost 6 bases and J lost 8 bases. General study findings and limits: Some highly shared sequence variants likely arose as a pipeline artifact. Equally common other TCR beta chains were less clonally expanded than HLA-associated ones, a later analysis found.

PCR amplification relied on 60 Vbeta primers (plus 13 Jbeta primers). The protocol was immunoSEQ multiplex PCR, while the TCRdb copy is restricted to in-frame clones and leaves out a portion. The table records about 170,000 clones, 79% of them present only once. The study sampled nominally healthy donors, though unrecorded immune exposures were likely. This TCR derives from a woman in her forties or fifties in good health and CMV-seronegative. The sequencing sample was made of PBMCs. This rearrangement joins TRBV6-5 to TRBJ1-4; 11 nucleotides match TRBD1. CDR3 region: CASRAGTGGLEKLFF. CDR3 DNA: TGTGCCAGCAGAGCCGGGACAGGGGGTTTGGAAAAACTGTTTTTT.